Below, 14 T cell receptor beta chains from the same sample are listed, as sequenced in a study of cytomegalovirus exposure and HLA in healthy donors. In the PCR, 60 Vbeta and 13 Jbeta primers were used. Assay: immunoSEQ multiplex PCR; the TCRdb copy retains only in-frame clones and omits some. The record lists some 180,000 clones, of which the ten most abundant hold 6.5%. Material: PBMCs. The receptor source for this set is a man aged 25-45 years in good health and CMV-seronegative.

V and J are TRBV11-3 and TRBJ1-1; D is undetermined. Looked up from germline, CDR1 is SGHNT and CDR2 is YENEEA. V was trimmed by 2 bases and J by 4 bases, leaving 11 bases between them. CDR3 length equals 14 residues. The CDR3 DNA is TGTGCCAGCAGCTTAAGAGGGCTGGCCACTGAAGCTTTCTTT. Translation gives CASSLRGLATEAFF.

The chain carries TRBV18 and TRBJ2-2; 7 bases agree with TRBD1. Trimming at V came to 2 bases and at J to 3 bases, leaving 12 bases not matched to a gene. The CDR3 has 18 residues. The germline CDR1 and CDR2 sequences are KGHSH and LQKENI. CDR3 residues: CASSPRGPGQADTGELFF. The CDR3 nucleotides are TGTGCCAGCTCACCAAGAGGACCCGGACAGGCTGACACCGGGGAGCTGTTTTTT.

The chain has TRBV9 and TRBJ1-1; TRBD1 is a possible D gene (5 bases). This CDR3 region has 15 residues. Per germline, CDR1 SGDLS and CDR2 YYNGEE. V was trimmed by 0 bases and J by 4 bases, leaving 13 bases between them. The CDR3 bases are TGTGCCAGCAGCGTAGCTGGCAGGGCGCCCACTGAAGCTTTCTTT. It yields the protein CASSVAGRAPTEAFF.

The chain combines TRBV5-8 with TRBJ1-2, with D perhaps matching TRBD1 (5 bases). The germline V and J ends were trimmed by 0 bases and 5 bases, with 14 bases remaining between them. Germline assignment: CDR1 SGHTS and CDR2 YDEGEE. This CDR3 contains 15 residues. The CDR3 nucleotides read TGTGCCAGCAGCTTGGCTGGAGATAAGGGGTATGGCTACACCTTC. This translates into CASSLAGDKGYGYTF.

J is TRBJ1-1 and V is TRBV6-5; D perhaps matches TRBD1 (5 bases). The CDR3 contains 13 residues. Germline V gene sequence: CDR1 MNHEY, CDR2 SVGAGI. V lost 2 bases and J 7 bases, leaving 11 bases between the germline ends. For the CDR3, the DNA is TGTGCCAGCAGTTACGGGGGGAGGGGTGAAGCTTTCTTT. Encoded protein: CASSYGGRGEAFF.

CDR3 sequence: CASSLARQETQYF. The CDR3 nucleotides are TGTGCCAGCAGCTTAGCGCGGCAAGAGACCCAGTACTTC. This chain connects TRBV7-2 to TRBJ2-5; the D is unclear. The ends were cut back, 0 bases at V and 2 bases at J, with 4 bases in the middle. The germline V gene encodes CDR1 SGHTA and CDR2 FQGNSA. This CDR3 contains 13 residues. Together with reference TRBV7-2 and TRBJ2-5, the CDR3 gives the full variable domain: GAGVSQSPSNKVTEKGKDVELRCDPISGHTALYWYRQSLGQGLEFLIYFQGNSAPDKSGLPSDRFSAERTGGSVSTLTIQRTQQEDSAVYLCASSLARQETQYFGPGTRLLVL.

The chain is built from TRBV27 and TRBJ2-1; the match to TRBD2 covers 8 bases. This CDR3 is built from 17 residues. Germline assignment: CDR1 MNHEY and CDR2 SMNVEV (reference sequence). V shed 4 bases and J 0 bases; nucleotides not matched to a gene: 8. CDR3 sequence reads: CASSYFGGGFSYNEQFF. The CDR3 DNA reads TGTGCCAGCAGTTATTTCGGGGGGGGATTCTCCTACAATGAGCAGTTCTTC.

V usage is TRBV5-1 and J usage is TRBJ2-5; maybe TRBD2 (5 bases). The germline V and J ends were trimmed by 1 base and 3 bases, with 10 bases remaining between them. The CDR3 is 14 residues long. Germline lookup yields CDR1 SGHRS and CDR2 YFSETQ. The CDR3 DNA reads as TGCGCCAGCAGCTTGCCGTCAGCGGAAGAGACCCAGTACTTC. Its translation is CASSLPSAEETQYF. Looking up the rest from reference TRBV5-1 and TRBJ2-5 gives the full variable domain: KAGVTQTPRYLIKTRGQQVTLSCSPISGHRSVSWYQQTPGQGLQFLFEYFSETQRNKGNFPGRFSGRQFSNSRSEMNVSTLELGDSALYLCASSLPSAEETQYFGPGTRLLVL.

The J gene is TRBJ1-5, the V gene TRBV5-1, with D possibly matching TRBD1 (6 bases). Deletions cut 4 bases from V and 2 bases from J, with 13 bases between. The germline V gene encodes CDR1 SGHRS and CDR2 YFSETQ. The CDR3 has 15 amino acids. The CDR3 is CASSRDPGGNQPQHF. The CDR3 DNA is TGCGCCAGCAGCCGGGACCCAGGGGGCAATCAGCCCCAGCATTTT.

The rearrangement links TRBV7-9 to TRBJ1-5; maybe TRBD1 (6 bases). CDR1 SEHNR and CDR2 FQNEAQ come from the germline V gene (reference sequence). This CDR3 is 14 amino acids long. V lost 3 bases to trimming and J lost 5 bases, with 11 bases between them. CDR3 in amino acids: CASSFTGPDQPQHF. The CDR3 coding sequence is TGTGCCAGCAGCTTTACAGGGCCTGATCAGCCCCAGCATTTT.

The genes are TRBV7-2 and TRBJ1-1; tentative D call: TRBD1 (5 bases). V was shortened by 2 bases and J by 4 bases, with 17 bases between the two germline ends. The CDR3 has 16 amino acids. The germline CDR1 and CDR2 sequences are SGHTA and FQGNSA. CDR3 residues: CASSLSSGREGTEAFF. CDR3 nucleotide sequence: TGTGCCAGCAGCTTATCCTCAGGGAGGGAGGGCACTGAAGCTTTCTTT.

The chain has TRBV18 and TRBJ2-7, with TRBD1 matching 8 bases. CDR1 KGHSH and CDR2 LQKENI come from the germline V gene. The length of the CDR3 is 14 residues. Trimming cost V 5 bases and J 6 bases; bases outside gene matches: 9. Here the CDR3 reads CASSIRTGKGEQYF. The CDR3 coding sequence is TGTGCCAGCTCAATACGGACAGGGAAGGGCGAGCAGTACTTC.

V gene TRBV7-6 combines with J gene TRBJ2-2; possibly TRBD2 for D (6 bases). V was clipped by 1 base and J by 6 bases, with 15 bases between them. Germline V gene sequence: CDR1 SGHVS, CDR2 FNYEAQ. This CDR3 contains 16 residues. The CDR3 region has the DNA TGTGCCAGCAGCTTAGTCCGGGGGAGTTACGCCGGGGAGCTGTTTTTT. Translation: CASSLVRGSYAGELFF.

This chain connects TRBV9 to TRBJ2-2, with 10 bases fitting TRBD2. J gave up 3 bases and V 9 bases, and 8 bases lay outside the gene matches. Per the germline V gene, CDR1 is SGDLS and CDR2 is YYNGEE. This CDR3 is 15 amino acids long. CDR3 region: CATGGAGGDTGELFF. CDR3 DNA: TGTGCCACTGGGGGAGCGGGAGGGGACACCGGGGAGCTGTTTTTT.